This T cell receptor beta chain came from a study of blood T cell dynamics during melanoma immunotherapy. The time point is: pre-treatment baseline. This clone has just one count. Repertoires were generated with immunoSEQ multiplex PCR, while TCRdb's copy carries only in-frame clones and drops some. The profile shows tens of thousands of clones, just under 90% of them singletons. Germline-derived CDR1 and CDR2 are MNHEY and SMNVEV (reference sequence). There are 17 residues in the CDR3. V dropped 2 bases and J dropped 2 bases, with 13 bases sitting between them. The sequence derives from a human donor with melanoma. The rearrangement links TRBV27 to TRBJ2-6, with D unclear. The sequencing used blood, collected from a patient treated with checkpoint blockade. CDR3 nucleotide sequence: TGTGCCAGCAGTTTAAAACAAAGGGCCGCTGGGGCCAACGTCCTGACTTTC. It yields the protein CASSLKQRAAGANVLTF.